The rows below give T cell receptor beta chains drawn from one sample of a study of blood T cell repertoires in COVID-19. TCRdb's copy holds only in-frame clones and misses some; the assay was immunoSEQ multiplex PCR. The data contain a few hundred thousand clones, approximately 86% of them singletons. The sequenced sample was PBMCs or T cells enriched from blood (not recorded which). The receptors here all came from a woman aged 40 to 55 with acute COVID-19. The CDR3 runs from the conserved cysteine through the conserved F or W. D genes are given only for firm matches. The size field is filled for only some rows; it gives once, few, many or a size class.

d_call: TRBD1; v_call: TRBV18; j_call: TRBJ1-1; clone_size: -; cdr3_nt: TGTGCCAGCACAGGGGGATTACATGAAGCTTTCTTT; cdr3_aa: CASTGGLHEAFF
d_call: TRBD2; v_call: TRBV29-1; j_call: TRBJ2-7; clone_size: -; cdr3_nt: TGCAGCGTTTTGGGGGGGAAAGGGTACGAGCAGTACTTC; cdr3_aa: CSVLGGKGYEQYF
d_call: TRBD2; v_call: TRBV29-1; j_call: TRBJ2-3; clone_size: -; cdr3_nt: TGCAGCGTAACTGGACTAGCGGGGGGCACAGATACGCAGTATTTT; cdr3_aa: CSVTGLAGGTDTQYF
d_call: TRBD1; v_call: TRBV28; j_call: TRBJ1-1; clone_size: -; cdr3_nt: TGTGCCAGCAGTGAACCTTCGGACAGGGTGAACACTGAAGCTTTCTTT; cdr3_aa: CASSEPSDRVNTEAFF
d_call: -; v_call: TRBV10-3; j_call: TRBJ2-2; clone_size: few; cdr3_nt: TGTGCCATCAGTGAGCAGAACACCGGGGAGCTGTTTTTT; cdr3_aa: CAISEQNTGELFF
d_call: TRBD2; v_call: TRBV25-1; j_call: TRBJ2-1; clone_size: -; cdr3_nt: TGTGCCAGCAGTCGGGAGGGCTACAATGAGCAGTTCTTC; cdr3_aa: CASSREGYNEQFF
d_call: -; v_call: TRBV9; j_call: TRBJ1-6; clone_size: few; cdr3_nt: TGTGCCAGCAGCGTAGAGCCGGAGCTAGGGGTTATATCACCCCTCCACTTT; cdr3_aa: CASSVEPELGVISPLHF
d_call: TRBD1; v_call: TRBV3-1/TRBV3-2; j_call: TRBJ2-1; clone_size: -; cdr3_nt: TGTGCCAGCAGCCTGGGGACAGGGACCTACAATGAGCAGTTCTTC; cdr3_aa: CASSLGTGTYNEQFF
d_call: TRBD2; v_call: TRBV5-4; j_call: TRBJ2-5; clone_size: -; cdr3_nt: TGTGCCAGCAGCCGTAGCGGGGGTCCCCAAGAGACCCAGTACTTC; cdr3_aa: CASSRSGGPQETQYF
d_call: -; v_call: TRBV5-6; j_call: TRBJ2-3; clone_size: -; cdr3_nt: TGTGCCAGCTCTAAGGGGTACGGCACAGATACGCAGTATTTT; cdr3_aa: CASSKGYGTDTQYF
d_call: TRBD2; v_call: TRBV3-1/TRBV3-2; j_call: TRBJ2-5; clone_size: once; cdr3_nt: TGTGCCAGCAGCCAACCCGTAGGACTAGACGCCCACTTC; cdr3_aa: CASSQPVGLDAHF
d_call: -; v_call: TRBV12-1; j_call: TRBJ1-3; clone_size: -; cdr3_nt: TGTGCCAGCAGCCTAGCTAAGGGAAACACCATATATTTT; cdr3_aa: CASSLAKGNTIYF
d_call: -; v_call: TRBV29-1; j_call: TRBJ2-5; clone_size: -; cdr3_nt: TGCAGCGCCGGACTGCAAGAGACCCAGTACTTC; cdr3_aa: CSAGLQETQYF
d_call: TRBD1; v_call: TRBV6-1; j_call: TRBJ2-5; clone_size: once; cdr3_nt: TGTGCCAGCAGTGTTATGCAGATGGGACAGCAAGAGACCCAGTACTTC; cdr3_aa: CASSVMQMGQQETQYF
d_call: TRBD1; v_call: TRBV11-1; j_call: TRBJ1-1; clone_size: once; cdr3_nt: TGTGCCAGCAGCTTAGGGATAGGGGGCTTCGCTGAAGCTTTCTTT; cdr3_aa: CASSLGIGGFAEAFF
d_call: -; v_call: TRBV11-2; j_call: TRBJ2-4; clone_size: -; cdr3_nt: TGTGCCAGCAGCTTCCGGGACAAGGCCCTTTTCGGAAACATTCAGTACTTC; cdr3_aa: CASSFRDKALFGNIQYF
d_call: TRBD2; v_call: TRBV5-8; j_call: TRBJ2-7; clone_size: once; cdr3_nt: TGTGCCAGCAGCAAGTACGGGACTAGCGGGTTTTACGAGCAGTACTTC; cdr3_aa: CASSKYGTSGFYEQYF
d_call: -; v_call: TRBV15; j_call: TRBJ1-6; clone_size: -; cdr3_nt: TGTGCCACCAGCAGAGGGTCAGGGGCATTGTCACCCCTCCACTTT; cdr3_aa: CATSRGSGALSPLHF
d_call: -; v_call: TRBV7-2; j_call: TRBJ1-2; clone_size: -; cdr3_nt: TGTGCCAGCAGCTTGGGGGCAGGGACTAACCCCCGAGGCTACACCTTC; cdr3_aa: CASSLGAGTNPRGYTF
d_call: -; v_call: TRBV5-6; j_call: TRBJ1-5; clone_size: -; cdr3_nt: TGTGCCAGCAGCTGGGGAGATCAGAGGCCCCAGCATTTT; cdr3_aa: CASSWGDQRPQHF
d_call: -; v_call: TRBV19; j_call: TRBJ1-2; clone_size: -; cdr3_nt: TGTGCCAGTAGTATCCCAGGTGAATATGGCTACACCTTC; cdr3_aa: CASSIPGEYGYTF
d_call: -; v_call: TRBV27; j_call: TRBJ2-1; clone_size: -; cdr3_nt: TGTGCCAGCAGAACAAAGGCGGGGTACAATGAGCAGTTCTTC; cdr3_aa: CASRTKAGYNEQFF
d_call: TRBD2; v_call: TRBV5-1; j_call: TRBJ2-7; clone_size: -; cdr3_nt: TGCGCCAGCAGCCCTATGACTAGCGGGGCGACCTACGAGCAGTACTTC; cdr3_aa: CASSPMTSGATYEQYF
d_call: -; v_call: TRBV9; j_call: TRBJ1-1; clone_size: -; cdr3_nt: TGTGCCAGCAGCGTTTCGGGGACGGGGGACACTGAAGCTTTCTTT; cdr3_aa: CASSVSGTGDTEAFF
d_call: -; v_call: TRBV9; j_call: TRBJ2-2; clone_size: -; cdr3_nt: TGTGCCAGCAGCGTAGTATCCAGAGGTGACACCGGGGAGCTGTTTTTT; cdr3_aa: CASSVVSRGDTGELFF
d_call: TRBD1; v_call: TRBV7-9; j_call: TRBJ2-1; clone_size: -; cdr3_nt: TGTGCCAGCAGACAGGGGAATGAGCAGTTCTTC; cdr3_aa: CASRQGNEQFF
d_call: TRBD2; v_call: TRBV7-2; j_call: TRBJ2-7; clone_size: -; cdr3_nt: TGTGCCAGCACCCCCGGGTCCAGGACTAGCGGCTACTTCTACGAGCAGTACTTC; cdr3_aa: CASTPGSRTSGYFYEQYF
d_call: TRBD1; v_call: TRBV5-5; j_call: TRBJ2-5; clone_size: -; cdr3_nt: TGTGCCAGCAGGTTGACAGGGGTTACCCAGTACTTC; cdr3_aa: CASRLTGVTQYF
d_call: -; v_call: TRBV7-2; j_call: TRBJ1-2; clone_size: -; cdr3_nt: TGTGCCAGCAGCTTAGTAGGAGGGGAGGCTAACTATGGCTACACCTTC; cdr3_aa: CASSLVGGEANYGYTF
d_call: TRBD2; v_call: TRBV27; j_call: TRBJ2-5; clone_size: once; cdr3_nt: TGTGCCAGCAGTTTGGGACTAGCAGGAACCCAAGAGACCCAGTACTTC; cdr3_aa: CASSLGLAGTQETQYF
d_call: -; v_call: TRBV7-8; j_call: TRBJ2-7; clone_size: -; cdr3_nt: TGTGCCAGCAGCTCCCTTAAAGGCGGGGACCTCTACGAGCAGTACTTC; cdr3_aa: CASSSLKGGDLYEQYF
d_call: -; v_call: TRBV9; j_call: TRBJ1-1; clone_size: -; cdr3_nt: TGTGCCAGCAGTACTACGGAAGTTGCTTTCTTT; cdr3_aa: CASSTTEVAFF
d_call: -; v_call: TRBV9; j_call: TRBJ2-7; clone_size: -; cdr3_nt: TGTGCCAGCAGCGCCAGCGGCAAGACCTCCTACGAGCAGTACTTC; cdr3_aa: CASSASGKTSYEQYF
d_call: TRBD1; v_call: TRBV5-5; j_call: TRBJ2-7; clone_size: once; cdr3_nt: TGTGCCAGCAGTTCGGACAGGGCATCCGAGCAGTACTTC; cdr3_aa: CASSSDRASEQYF